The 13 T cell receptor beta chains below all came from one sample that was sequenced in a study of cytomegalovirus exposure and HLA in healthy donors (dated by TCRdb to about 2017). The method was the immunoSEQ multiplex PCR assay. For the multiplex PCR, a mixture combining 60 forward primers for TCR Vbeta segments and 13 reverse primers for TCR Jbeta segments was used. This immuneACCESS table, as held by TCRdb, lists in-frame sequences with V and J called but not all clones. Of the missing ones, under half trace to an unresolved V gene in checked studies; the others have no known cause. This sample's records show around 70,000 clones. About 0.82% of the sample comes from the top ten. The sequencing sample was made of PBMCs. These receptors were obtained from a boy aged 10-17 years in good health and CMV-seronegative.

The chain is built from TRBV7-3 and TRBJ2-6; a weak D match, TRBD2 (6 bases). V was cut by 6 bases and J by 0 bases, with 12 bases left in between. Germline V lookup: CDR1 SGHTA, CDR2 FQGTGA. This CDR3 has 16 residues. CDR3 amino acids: CASRPGGVSGANVLTF. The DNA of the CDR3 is TGTGCCAGCAGACCAGGAGGGGTCTCTGGGGCCAACGTCCTGACTTTC.

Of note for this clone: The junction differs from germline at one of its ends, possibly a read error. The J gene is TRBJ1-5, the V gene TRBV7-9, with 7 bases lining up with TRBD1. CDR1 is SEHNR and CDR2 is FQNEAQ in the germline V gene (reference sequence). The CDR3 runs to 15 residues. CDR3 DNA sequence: TGTGCCAGCAGCTCGGGGACAGCAGCTAATCAGCACCAGCATTTT. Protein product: CASSSGTAANQHQHF.

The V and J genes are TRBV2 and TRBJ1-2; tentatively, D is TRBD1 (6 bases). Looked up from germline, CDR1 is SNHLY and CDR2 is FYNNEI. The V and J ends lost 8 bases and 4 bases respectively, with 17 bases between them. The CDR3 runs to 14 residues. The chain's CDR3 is CASGIGGLGYGYTF. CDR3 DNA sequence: TGTGCCAGCGGGATCGGGGGGCTTGGCTATGGCTACACCTTC.

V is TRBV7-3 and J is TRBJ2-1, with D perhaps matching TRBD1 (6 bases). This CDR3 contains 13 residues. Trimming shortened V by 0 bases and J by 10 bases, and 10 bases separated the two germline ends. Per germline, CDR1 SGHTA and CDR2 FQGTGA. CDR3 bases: TGTGCCAGCAGCTTAACTAGGGGGAGAGAGCAGTTCTTC. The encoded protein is CASSLTRGREQFF.

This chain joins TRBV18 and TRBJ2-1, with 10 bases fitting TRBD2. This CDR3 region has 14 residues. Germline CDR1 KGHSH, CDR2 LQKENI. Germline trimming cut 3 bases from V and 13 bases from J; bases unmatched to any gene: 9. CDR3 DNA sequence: TGTGCCAGCTCACCGTCGGGGAGCGGGGGGGAACAGTTCTTC. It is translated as CASSPSGSGGEQFF.

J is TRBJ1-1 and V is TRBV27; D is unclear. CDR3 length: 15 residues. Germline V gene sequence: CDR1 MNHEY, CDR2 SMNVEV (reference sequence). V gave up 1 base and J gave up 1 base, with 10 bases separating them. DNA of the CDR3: TGTGCCAGCAGTTTATGGGGAGGGAAGAACACTGAAGCTTTCTTT. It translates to CASSLWGGKNTEAFF.

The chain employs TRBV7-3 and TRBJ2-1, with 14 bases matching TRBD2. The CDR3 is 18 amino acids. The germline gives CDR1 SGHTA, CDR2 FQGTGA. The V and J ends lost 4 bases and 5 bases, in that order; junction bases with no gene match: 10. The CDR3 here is CASSSGTSGSLEDNEQFF. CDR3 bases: TGTGCCAGCAGCTCCGGGACTAGCGGGAGTTTAGAGGACAATGAGCAGTTCTTC.

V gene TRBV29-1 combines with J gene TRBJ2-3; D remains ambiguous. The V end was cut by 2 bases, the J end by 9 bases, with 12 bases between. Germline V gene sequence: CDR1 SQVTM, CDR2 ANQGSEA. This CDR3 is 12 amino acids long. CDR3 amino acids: CSVEMGSSTQYF. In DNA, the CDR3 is TGCAGCGTTGAAATGGGCTCCAGCACGCAGTATTTT.

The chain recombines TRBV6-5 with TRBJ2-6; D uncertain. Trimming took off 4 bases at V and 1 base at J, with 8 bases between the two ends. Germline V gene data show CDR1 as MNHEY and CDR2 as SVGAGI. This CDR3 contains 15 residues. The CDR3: CASSSLSSGANVLTF. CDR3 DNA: TGTGCCAGCAGTTCCCTGAGTTCTGGGGCCAACGTCCTGACTTTC.

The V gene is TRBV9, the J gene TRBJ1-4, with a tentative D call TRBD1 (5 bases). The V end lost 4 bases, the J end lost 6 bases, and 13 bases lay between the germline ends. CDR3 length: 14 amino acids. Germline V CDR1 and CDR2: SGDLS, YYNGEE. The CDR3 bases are TGTGCCAGCAGCCCCAGACAGATGGATGAAAAACTGTTTTTT. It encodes CASSPRQMDEKLFF.

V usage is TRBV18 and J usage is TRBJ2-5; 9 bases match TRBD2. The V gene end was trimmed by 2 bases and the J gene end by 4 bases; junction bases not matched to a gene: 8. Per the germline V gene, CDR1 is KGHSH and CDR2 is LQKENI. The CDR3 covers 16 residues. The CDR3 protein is CASSPGAGGPGETQYF. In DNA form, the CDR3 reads TGTGCCAGCTCACCAGGTGCGGGAGGGCCTGGAGAGACCCAGTACTTC.

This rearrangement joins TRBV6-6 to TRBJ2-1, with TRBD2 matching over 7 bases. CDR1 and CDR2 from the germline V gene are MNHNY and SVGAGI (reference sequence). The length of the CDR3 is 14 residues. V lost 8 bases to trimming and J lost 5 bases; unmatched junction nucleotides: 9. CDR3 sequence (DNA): TGTGCCAGCTCGGGCGCTAGCGGCAACAATGAGCAGTTCTTC. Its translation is CASSGASGNNEQFF.

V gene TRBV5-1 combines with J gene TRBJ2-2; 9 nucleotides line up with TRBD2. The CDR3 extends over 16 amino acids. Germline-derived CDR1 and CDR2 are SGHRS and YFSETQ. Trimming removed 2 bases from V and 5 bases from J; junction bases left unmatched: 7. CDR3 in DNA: TGCGCCAGCAGCTTTCGTTCTAGCGGGGATACCGGGGAGCTGTTTTTT. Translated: CASSFRSSGDTGELFF.